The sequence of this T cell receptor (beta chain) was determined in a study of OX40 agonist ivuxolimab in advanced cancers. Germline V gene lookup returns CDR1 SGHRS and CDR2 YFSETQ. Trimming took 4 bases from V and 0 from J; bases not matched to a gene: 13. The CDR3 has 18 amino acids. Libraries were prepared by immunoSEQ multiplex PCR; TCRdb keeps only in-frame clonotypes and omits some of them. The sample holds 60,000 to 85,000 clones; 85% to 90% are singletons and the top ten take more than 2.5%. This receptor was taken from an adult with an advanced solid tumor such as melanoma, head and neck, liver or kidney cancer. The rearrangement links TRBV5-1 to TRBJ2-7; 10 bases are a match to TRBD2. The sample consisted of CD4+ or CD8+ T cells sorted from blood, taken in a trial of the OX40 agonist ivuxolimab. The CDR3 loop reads CASSPSTSGFFSSYEQYF. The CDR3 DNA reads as TGCGCCAGCAGCCCCTCGACTAGCGGGTTCTTCAGCTCCTACGAGCAGTACTTC. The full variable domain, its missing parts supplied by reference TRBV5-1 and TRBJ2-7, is KAGVTQTPRYLIKTRGQQVTLSCSPISGHRSVSWYQQTPGQGLQFLFEYFSETQRNKGNFPGRFSGRQFSNSRSEMNVSTLELGDSALYLCASSPSTSGFFSSYEQYFGPGTRLTVT.